The present T cell receptor beta chain was sequenced within a study of cytomegalovirus exposure and HLA in healthy donors. In the study overall: Earlier findings included roughly 100 million unique TCR beta sequences obtained from approximately 170 million T cells. Study-wide points: With DRB1 most and HLA-C fewest, TCR association rates differed between HLA loci in a later analysis. Across donors, most TCRs were seen rarely, yet some public ones were widespread.

Vbeta (60) and Jbeta (13) primers were used in the PCR. The assay was immunoSEQ multiplex PCR, and TCRdb's table has in-frame clones only and misses some. Counted here are approximately 110,000 clones, more than 70% occurring once; the ten biggest clones make up about 2.2%. The CDR3 spans 14 residues. Per germline, CDR1 MNHEY and CDR2 SVGAGI. Between the trimmed V and J ends, which lost 2 bases and 1 base, there was a span of 7 bases. This clone was found once. The antigen remains undetermined. J is TRBJ2-3 and V is TRBV6-5, with D possibly TRBD2 on 5 matching bases. The clonotype was recovered from a man aged 25-45 years in good health and CMV-seronegative. The sequenced sample consisted of PBMCs. The CDR3 sequence is CASSYGRGTDTQYF. The CDR3 bases are TGTGCCAGCAGTTACGGGCGGGGCACAGATACGCAGTATTTT.